Included here is one T cell receptor (beta chain) sequence, with context. At one end the junction does not follow the germline gene, possibly because of a read error. CDR3 length: 14 residues. CDR1 is SGHNT and CDR2 is YENEEA in the germline V gene. The sample comes from a study of blood T cell repertoires in COVID-19. Study information: Sources were T cells, B-cell-depleted T cells, or PBMCs; the material itself was cDNA or gDNA.

TCRdb's table, derived via immunoSEQ multiplex PCR, lists solely in-frame clones and lacks some. The sample lists roughly 110,000 clones, around 89% occurring once. The receptor was derived from a man aged 45 to 65 with active or convalescent COVID-19. The V and J genes are TRBV11-3 and TRBJ2-2; TRBD2 matches 7 bases. Material: peripheral blood. The CDR3 protein is CASTLTSYTGELFF. CDR3 sequence (DNA): TGTGCAAGCACGTTGACTAGCTACACCGGGGAGCTGTTTTTT.